Reported below is one T cell receptor (beta chain). Read sequence stops 3 residues before the CDR3 end, and the germline J gene provides the missing end. Genomic DNA, averaging 1200 ng per sample, yielded TCR beta CDR3 via immunoSEQ. Profiled with immunoSEQ multiplex PCR; TCRdb holds only in-frame clones, not every one. The sample has approximately 35,000 clones. This specimen comes from a study of T cells in women clearing cervical HPV infection. Germline V CDR1 and CDR2: SGHDN, FVKESK. Trimming at V came to 4 bases and at J to 2 bases, leaving 4 bases not matched to a gene. The CDR3 extends over 14 amino acids.

This chain uses TRBV14 with TRBJ2-7; 8 bases align to TRBD1. The sequence came from a woman between 18 and 69 years old with a cervical HPV16 infection that either progressed to CIN3+ or cleared (not recorded which). Sample: blood buffy coat. The CDR3 spells CASSLWTGTYEQYF. CDR3 bases read: TGTGCCAGCAGCCTATGGACAGGGACCTACGAG.